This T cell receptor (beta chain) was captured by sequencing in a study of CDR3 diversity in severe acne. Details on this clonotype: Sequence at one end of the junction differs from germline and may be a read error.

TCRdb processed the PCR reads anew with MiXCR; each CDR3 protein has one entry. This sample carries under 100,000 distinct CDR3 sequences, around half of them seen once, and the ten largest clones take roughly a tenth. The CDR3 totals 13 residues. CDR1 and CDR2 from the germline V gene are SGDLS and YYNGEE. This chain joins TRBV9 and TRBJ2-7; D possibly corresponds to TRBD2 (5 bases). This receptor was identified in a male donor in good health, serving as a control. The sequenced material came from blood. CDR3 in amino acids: CASSFADSFEQYF. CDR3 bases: TGTGCCAGCAGCTTCGCGGACTCCTTCGAGCAGTACTTC.